The source of this T cell receptor beta chain is a study of neoadjuvant anti-PD-1 for oral cavity cancer. As for the study in general: Non-progressing patients received a fourth nivolumab dose near day 43, then surgery on days 50-56.

Assay used: immunoSEQ multiplex PCR; TCRdb lists only in-frame clones, some missing. The sample lists fewer than 35,000 clones, 80% to 90% occurring once. Patients had HPV-negative, locally advanced oral cavity squamous cell carcinoma. The germline CDR1 and CDR2 sequences are SGHAT and FQNNGV. CDR3 length: 14 residues. V gave up 4 bases and J gave up 7 bases; unmatched junction bases: 7. This chain joins TRBV11-2 and TRBJ1-1; 9 bases are shared with TRBD1. The receptor comes from a person between 40 and 79 years old with oral cavity squamous cell carcinoma. The sample here was PBMCs, taken before nivolumab (anti-PD-1) treatment. The DNA for the CDR3 is TGTGCCAGCAGCTCACGACAGGGGGTGGGTGAAGCTTTCTTT. It yields the protein CASSSRQGVGEAFF.